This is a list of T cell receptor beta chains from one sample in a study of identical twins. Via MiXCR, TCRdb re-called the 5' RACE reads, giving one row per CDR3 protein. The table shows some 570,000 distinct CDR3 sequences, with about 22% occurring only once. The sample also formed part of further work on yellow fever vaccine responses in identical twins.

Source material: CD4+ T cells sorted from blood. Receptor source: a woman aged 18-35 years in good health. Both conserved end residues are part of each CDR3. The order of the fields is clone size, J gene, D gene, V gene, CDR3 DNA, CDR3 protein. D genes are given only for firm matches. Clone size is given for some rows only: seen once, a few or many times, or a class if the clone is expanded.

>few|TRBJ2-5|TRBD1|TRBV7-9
TGTGCCAGCAGCGAACAGGGGGCCCAAGAGACCCAGTACTTC
CASSEQGAQETQYF
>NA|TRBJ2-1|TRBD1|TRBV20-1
TGCAGTGCTAACCGGGACAGGGCATACAATGAGCAGTTCTTC
CSANRDRAYNEQFF
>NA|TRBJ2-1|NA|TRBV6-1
TGTGCCAGCCAGGGGGGGCTTTCCTACAATGAGCAGTTCTTC
CASQGGLSYNEQFF
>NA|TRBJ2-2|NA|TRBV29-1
TGCAGCTGTAAGAACACCGGGGAGCTGTTTTTT
CSCKNTGELFF
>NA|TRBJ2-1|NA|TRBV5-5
TGTGCCAGCAGCCCAAACCCCCCCGGGGAGCAGTTCTTC
CASSPNPPGEQFF
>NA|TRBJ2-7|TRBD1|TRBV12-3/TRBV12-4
TGTGCCAGCAGGGGGGGACAGGGGGCATCCTACGAGCAGTACTTC
CASRGGQGASYEQYF
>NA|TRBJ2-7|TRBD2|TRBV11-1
TGTGCCAGCAGCTTAGGTCTAGCGGGAGGGCCGTATCGCCTGGACTACGAGCAGTACTTC
CASSLGLAGGPYRLDYEQYF
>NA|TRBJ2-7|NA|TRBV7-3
TGTGCCAGCAGCGAGGGACTCGAGCAGTACTTC
CASSEGLEQYF
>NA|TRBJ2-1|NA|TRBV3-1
TGTGCCAGCAGCCAATCCCGCCGGGGTGAGCAGTTCTTC
CASSQSRRGEQFF
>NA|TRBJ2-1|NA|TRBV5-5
TGTGCCAGCAGCTTCCTAAGTCAAAATGAGCAGTTCTTC
CASSFLSQNEQFF
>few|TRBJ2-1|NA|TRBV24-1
TGTGCCACCAGTGATCGGGCAGGGGATGAGCAGTTCTTC
CATSDRAGDEQFF
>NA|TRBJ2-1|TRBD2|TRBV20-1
TGCAGTGCTCCGGGACTAGCTGCCAATGAGCAGTTCTTC
CSAPGLAANEQFF
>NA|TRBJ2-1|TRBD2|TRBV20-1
TGCAGTGCTAGGGTAGCGGGAGGTCGATACAATGAGCAGTTCTTC
CSARVAGGRYNEQFF
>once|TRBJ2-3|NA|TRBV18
TGTGCCAGCTCACCCCTTCCTAGGGGAAGCACAGATACGCAGTATTTT
CASSPLPRGSTDTQYF
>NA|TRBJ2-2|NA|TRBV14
TGTGCCAGCAGCCAAGTATTTCGGGCTATTTCCCCCGGGGAGCTGTTTTTT
CASSQVFRAISPGELFF
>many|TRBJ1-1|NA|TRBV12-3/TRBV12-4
TGCGCCAGCAGCTTATCGGCAGCTAACACTGAAGCTTTCTTT
CASSLSAANTEAFF
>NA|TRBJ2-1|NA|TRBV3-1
TGTGCCAGCAGTCACAGGAGCTCCTACAATGAGCAGTTCTTC
CASSHRSSYNEQFF
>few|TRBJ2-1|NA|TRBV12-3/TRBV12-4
TGTGCCAGCAGACCGGGACTTTCCCTGAACGAGCAGTTCTTC
CASRPGLSLNEQFF
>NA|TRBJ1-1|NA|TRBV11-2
TGTGCCAGCAGCACGACAGCCATGAACACTGAAGCTTTCTTT
CASSTTAMNTEAFF
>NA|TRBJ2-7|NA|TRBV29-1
TGCAGCGTTGTGGGAGTGGGACATTACGAGCAGTACTTC
CSVVGVGHYEQYF
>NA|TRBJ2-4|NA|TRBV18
TGTGCCAGCTCACCACTCGGGCCCGCCAAAAACATTCAGTACTTC
CASSPLGPAKNIQYF
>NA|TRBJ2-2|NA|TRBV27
TGTGCCACTAAGGGGGGGCTTACGAACACCGGGGAGCTGTTTTTT
CATKGGLTNTGELFF
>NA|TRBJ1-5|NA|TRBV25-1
TGTGCCAGCACTGATTCCCATAGCAATCAGCCCCAGCATTTT
CASTDSHSNQPQHF
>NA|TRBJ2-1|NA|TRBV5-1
TGCGCCAGCAGCTTGGCCTCGGTAGCGTCCCAAGGTGAGCAGTTCTTC
CASSLASVASQGEQFF
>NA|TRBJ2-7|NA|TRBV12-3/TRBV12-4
TGTGCCAGCAGTTTTTTTAGCGGAAATAAGATTTACGAGCAGTACTTC
CASSFFSGNKIYEQYF
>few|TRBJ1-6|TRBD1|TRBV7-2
TGTGCCAGCAGCCAGGACAGGGGTCCTCTTTCGAATTCACCCCTCCACTTT
CASSQDRGPLSNSPLHF
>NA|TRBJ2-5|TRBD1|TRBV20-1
TGCAGTGCTAGATCGGACAGGGGGGAGACCCAGTACTTC
CSARSDRGETQYF
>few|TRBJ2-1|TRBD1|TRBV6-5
TGTGCCAGCAGTTCTGTGGGGACAGGGTACAATGAGCAGTTCTTC
CASSSVGTGYNEQFF
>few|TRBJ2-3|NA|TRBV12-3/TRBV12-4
TGTGCCAGCAGCATACTAGCCTCGACTACAGATACGCAGTATTTT
CASSILASTTDTQYF
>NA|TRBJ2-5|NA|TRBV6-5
TGTGCCAGCAGTTACTCGGGGGGGCTCCAAGAGACCCAGTACTTC
CASSYSGGLQETQYF
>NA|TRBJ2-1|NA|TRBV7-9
TGTGCCAGCAGCCTCTGGACTCCTTACAATGAGCAGTTCTTC
CASSLWTPYNEQFF
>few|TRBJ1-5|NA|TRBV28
TGTGCCAGCAGTTTGTCTAAGCCCCAGCATTTT
CASSLSKPQHF
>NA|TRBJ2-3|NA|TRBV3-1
TGTGCCAGCAGGAACCCAGGAGAGAGGACGCAGTATTTT
CASRNPGERTQYF
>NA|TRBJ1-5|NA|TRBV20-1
TGCAGTGCTAAGAAGGGAATTGATAATCAGCCCCAGCATTTT
CSAKKGIDNQPQHF
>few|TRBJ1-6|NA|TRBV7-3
TGTGCCAGCAGCCAAGGCGGAGGTGGGTCACCCCTCCACTTT
CASSQGGGGSPLHF
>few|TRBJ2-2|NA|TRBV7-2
TGTGCCAGCAGCTTGATGGCCGTCAGGAACACCGGGGAGCTGTTTTTT
CASSLMAVRNTGELFF
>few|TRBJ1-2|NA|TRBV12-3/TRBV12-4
TGTGCCAGCAGCCGAGGATCACAACCCTATGGCTACACCTTC
CASSRGSQPYGYTF
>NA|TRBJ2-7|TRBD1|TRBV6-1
TGTGCCAGCAGTACAGGGGTGAAGAACGAGCAGTACTTC
CASSTGVKNEQYF
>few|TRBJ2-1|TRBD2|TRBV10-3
TGTGCCATCAGTGAGTCGCTAGCGGGAGGGCCCTACAATGAGCAGTTCTTC
CAISESLAGGPYNEQFF
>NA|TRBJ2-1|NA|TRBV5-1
TGCGCCAGCAGCCCGGGGCTAGGGCAGTTCTTC
CASSPGLGQFF
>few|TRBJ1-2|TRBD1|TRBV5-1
TGCGCCAGCAGCTTGCCGGGGGGGACAGGGGCTTCTAACTATGGCTACACCTTC
CASSLPGGTGASNYGYTF
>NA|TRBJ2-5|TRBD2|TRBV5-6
TGTGCCAGCAGCTCGTGGGGGGGACGCCAAGAGACCCAGTACTTC
CASSSWGGRQETQYF
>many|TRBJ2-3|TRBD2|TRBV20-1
TGCAGTGCTGGGCCGGGACTAGTTGGAAATACGCAGTATTTT
CSAGPGLVGNTQYF
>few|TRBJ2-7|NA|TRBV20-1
TGCAGTGCTAGTGATGCAGGGGGGTATTACGAGCAGTACTTC
CSASDAGGYYEQYF
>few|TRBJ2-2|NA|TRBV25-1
TGTGCCAGCAGTGGGACTTGGTACACCGGGGAGCTGTTTTTT
CASSGTWYTGELFF
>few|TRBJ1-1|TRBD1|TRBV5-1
TGCGCCAGCAGCGTGAGACAGGGGAACACTGAAGCTTTCTTT
CASSVRQGNTEAFF
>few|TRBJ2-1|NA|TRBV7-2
TGTGCCAGCAGCTTTTGGGGGGTAAGTGAGCAGTTCTTC
CASSFWGVSEQFF
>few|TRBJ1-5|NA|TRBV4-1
TGCGCCAGCAGCCAAGACCGGGCAGGGCCCCAGCATTTT
CASSQDRAGPQHF
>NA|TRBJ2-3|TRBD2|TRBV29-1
TGCAGCGTTGAATGGCGCGGGAGGGCCGAAGATACGCAGTATTTT
CSVEWRGRAEDTQYF
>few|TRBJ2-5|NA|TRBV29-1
TGCAGCGTTGATCCGGGGGTCCGGGAGACCCAGTACTTC
CSVDPGVRETQYF
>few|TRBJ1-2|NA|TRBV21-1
TGTGCCAGCAGCAAGCCCTCTTGTAGCGGGACTAACTATGGCTACACCTTC
CASSKPSCSGTNYGYTF
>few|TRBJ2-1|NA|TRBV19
TGTGCCAGTAGTAAAACAGGGTTGAATGAGCAGTTCTTC
CASSKTGLNEQFF